This T cell receptor (beta chain) appears in the sequencing data of a study of cytomegalovirus exposure and HLA in healthy donors. Findings of the study overall: Analyses of presence/absence relied on an assumption of roughly uniform sequencing depth across donors.

The CDR3 consists of 16 residues. The ends lost 4 bases at V and 3 bases at J; junction bases unmatched: 4. CDR1 and CDR2 (germline): SGHTA, FQGNSA. About this clone itself: Its target is unknown.

Healthy bone marrow donors supplied every sample. It was with 60 Vbeta and 13 Jbeta primers that the PCR ran. Only in-frame clones appear in the TCRdb table, and some are missing; sequencing was by immunoSEQ multiplex PCR. Among 150,000 to 200,000 clones, more than 65% were seen once, and the ten largest hold 5% to 7%. The source of this sequence is a man in his fifties or sixties in good health and CMV-seropositive. The gene calls are TRBV7-2 and TRBJ2-2; 11 nucleotides match TRBD2. Sequencing was performed on PBMCs. The DNA for the CDR3 is TGTGCCAGCAGCTCGCTGACTAGCGGGGACACCGGGGAGCTGTTTTTT. It yields the protein CASSSLTSGDTGELFF.